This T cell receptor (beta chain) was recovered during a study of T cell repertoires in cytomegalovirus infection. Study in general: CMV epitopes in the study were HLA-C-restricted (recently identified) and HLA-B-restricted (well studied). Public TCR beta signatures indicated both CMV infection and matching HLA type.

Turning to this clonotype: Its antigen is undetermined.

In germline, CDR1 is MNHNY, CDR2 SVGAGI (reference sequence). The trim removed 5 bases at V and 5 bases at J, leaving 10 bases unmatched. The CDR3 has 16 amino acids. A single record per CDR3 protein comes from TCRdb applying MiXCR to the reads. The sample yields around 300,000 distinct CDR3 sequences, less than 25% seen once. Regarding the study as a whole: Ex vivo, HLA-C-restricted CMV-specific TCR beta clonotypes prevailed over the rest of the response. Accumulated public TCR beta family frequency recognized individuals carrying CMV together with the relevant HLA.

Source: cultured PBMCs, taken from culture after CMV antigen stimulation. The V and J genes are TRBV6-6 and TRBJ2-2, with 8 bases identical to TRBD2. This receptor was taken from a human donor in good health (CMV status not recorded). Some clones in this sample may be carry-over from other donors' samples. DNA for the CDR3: TGTGCCAGCAGTGTATCCAGCGGGAGCAATACCGGGGAGCTGTTTTTT. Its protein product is CASSVSSGSNTGELFF.